This is a list of T cell receptor beta chains from one sample in a study of shared clonotypes between healthy human individuals. Produced via immunoSEQ multiplex PCR; TCRdb's table is partial and in-frame only. The sample contains roughly 2.5 million clones, more than 90% of which appear only once. Sequencing was done on a sample of naive CD4+ T cells sorted from blood. Receptors originate from a man aged 18 to 29 in good health. Each CDR3 is given with its conserved first and last residue. D genes are given only for firm matches. A row's size may be missing; if present it is once, few, many or a size class.

J | V | D | length | size | DNA | CDR3
TRBJ2-7 | TRBV29-1 | TRBD1 | 12 | . | TGCAGCGTTGGACAGGGGGTCCACGAGCAGTACTTC | CSVGQGVHEQYF
TRBJ1-5 | TRBV30 | TRBD1 | 15 | . | TGTGCCTGGAGCCCGGGACAGGGGGCTTGGCAGCCCCAGCATTTT | CAWSPGQGAWQPQHF
TRBJ1-6 | TRBV12-1 | . | 14 | . | TGTGCCAGCACCGCCAAGGGCTATAATTCACCCCTCCACTTT | CASTAKGYNSPLHF
TRBJ1-4 | TRBV6-5 | . | 13 | . | TGTGCCAGCAGTTACTCGATAGGGGAAAAACTGTTTTTT | CASSYSIGEKLFF
TRBJ2-6 | TRBV28 | . | 17 | . | TGTGCCAGCAGTTTATCGCCGGGGAGCTCTGGGGCCAACGTCCTGACTTTC | CASSLSPGSSGANVLTF
TRBJ1-1 | TRBV11-2 | . | 12 | . | TGTGCCAGCAGCTTAGCAGGGCCTGAAGCTTTCTTT | CASSLAGPEAFF
TRBJ2-2 | TRBV19 | . | 16 | . | TGTGCCAGTAGTACCCCGAGGCCTTCGAACACCGGGGAGCTGTTTTTT | CASSTPRPSNTGELFF
TRBJ2-6 | TRBV19 | . | 16 | . | TGTGCCAGTACCACCCGCCTAGAAGCTGGGGCCAACGTCCTGACTTTC | CASTTRLEAGANVLTF
TRBJ2-2 | TRBV19 | . | 14 | . | TGTGCCAGTAGGCCCGCATCGAACACCGGGGAGCTGTTTTTT | CASRPASNTGELFF
TRBJ2-1 | TRBV7-7 | . | 14 | . | TGTGCTAGCAGCCCAGAGGGGGGTACTCCTGAGCAGTTCTTC | CASSPEGGTPEQFF
TRBJ2-5 | TRBV19 | . | 15 | . | TGTGCCAGTAGTCACCCCGGGACTGCTCAAGAGACCCAGTACTTC | CASSHPGTAQETQYF
TRBJ1-5 | TRBV28 | . | 13 | few | TGTGCCAGCAGTCCCTTCCAGGGTCAGCCCCAGCATTTT | CASSPFQGQPQHF
TRBJ2-5 | TRBV28 | TRBD2 | 13 | . | TGTGCCAGCCAACCGGGGGGGCCAGAGACCCAGTACTTC | CASQPGGPETQYF
TRBJ2-3 | TRBV19 | . | 14 | . | TGTGCCAGTAGTATTCGACAGACTACAGATACGCAGTATTTT | CASSIRQTTDTQYF
TRBJ2-1 | TRBV5-1 | TRBD2 | 16 | once | TGCGCCAGCAGCCCCCGGACTAGCGGGGCATACAATGAGCAGTTCTTC | CASSPRTSGAYNEQFF
TRBJ1-1 | TRBV19 | TRBD1 | 14 | . | TGTGCCAGTACCCGCGACAGGGGGTTAACTGAAGCTTTCTTT | CASTRDRGLTEAFF
TRBJ2-7 | TRBV2 | . | 13 | . | TGTGCCAGCAGTGAAGCGCCCGGGACGGAGCAGTACTTC | CASSEAPGTEQYF
TRBJ2-2 | TRBV5-3 | . | 12 | . | TGTGCCAGAAGCTGGGACTGCGGGGAGCTGTTTTTT | CARSWDCGELFF
TRBJ2-3 | TRBV4-3 | . | 13 | . | TGCGCCAGCAGCCAAGTTGGGGAGGATACGCAGTATTTT | CASSQVGEDTQYF
TRBJ2-5 | TRBV10-2 | . | 12 | . | TGCGCCGCGACAGGGAGGATAGAGACCCAGTACTTC | CAATGRIETQYF
TRBJ1-4 | TRBV11-3 | TRBD1 | 15 | . | TGTGCCAGCAGCTTGCCAATGGGGACAGTTGAAAAACTGTTTTTT | CASSLPMGTVEKLFF
TRBJ2-3 | TRBV7-3 | . | 12 | . | TGTGCCAGCAGCTTCTTCCGGGGTACGCAGTATTTT | CASSFFRGTQYF
TRBJ2-2 | TRBV9 | TRBD1 | 15 | . | TGTGCCAGCAGCGTTGGGACAGTAAACACCGGGGAGCTGTTTTTT | CASSVGTVNTGELFF
TRBJ1-1 | TRBV4-3 | TRBD1 | 15 | . | TGCGCCAGCAGCCAGAGGGGACAGGGAAACACTGAAGCTTTCTTT | CASSQRGQGNTEAFF
TRBJ2-3 | TRBV9 | . | 14 | . | TGTGCCAGCAGCTTTGGACTGCCCTTAGATACGCAGTATTTT | CASSFGLPLDTQYF
TRBJ1-1 | TRBV5-4 | TRBD1 | 15 | . | TGTGCCAGCAGCTTGGGGGACAGGGTAAACACTGAAGCTTTCTTT | CASSLGDRVNTEAFF
TRBJ2-3 | TRBV28 | . | 16 | . | TGTGCCAGCAGTTTAGGGGGGACACGGAGACAAGGTACGCAGTATTTT | CASSLGGTRRQGTQYF
TRBJ2-7 | TRBV7-9 | . | 15 | . | TGTGCCAGCAGCTTAGCGCAAACCGGGGTCGGCGAGCAGTACTTC | CASSLAQTGVGEQYF
TRBJ2-1 | TRBV19 | TRBD2 | 15 | . | TGTGCCAGTACTCTCCGGACTAGCGGACACAATGAGCAGTTCTTC | CASTLRTSGHNEQFF
TRBJ2-2 | TRBV5-1 | . | 14 | . | TGCGCCAGCAGCTCCTCCAGGGGTTCCGGGGAGCTGTTTTTT | CASSSSRGSGELFF
TRBJ2-5 | TRBV30 | . | 17 | few | TGTGCCTGGAGTGAATTGGCATCGACAGCCAGGGGAGAGACCCAGTACTTC | CAWSELASTARGETQYF
TRBJ2-7 | TRBV6-5 | TRBD2 | 14 | . | TGTGCCAGCAGGCGACTAGCGGGATCTTACGAGCAGTACTTC | CASRRLAGSYEQYF
TRBJ2-7 | TRBV11-3 | TRBD1 | 14 | . | TGTGCCAGCATCCGGGACAGGGGGGACCACGAGCAGTACTTC | CASIRDRGDHEQYF